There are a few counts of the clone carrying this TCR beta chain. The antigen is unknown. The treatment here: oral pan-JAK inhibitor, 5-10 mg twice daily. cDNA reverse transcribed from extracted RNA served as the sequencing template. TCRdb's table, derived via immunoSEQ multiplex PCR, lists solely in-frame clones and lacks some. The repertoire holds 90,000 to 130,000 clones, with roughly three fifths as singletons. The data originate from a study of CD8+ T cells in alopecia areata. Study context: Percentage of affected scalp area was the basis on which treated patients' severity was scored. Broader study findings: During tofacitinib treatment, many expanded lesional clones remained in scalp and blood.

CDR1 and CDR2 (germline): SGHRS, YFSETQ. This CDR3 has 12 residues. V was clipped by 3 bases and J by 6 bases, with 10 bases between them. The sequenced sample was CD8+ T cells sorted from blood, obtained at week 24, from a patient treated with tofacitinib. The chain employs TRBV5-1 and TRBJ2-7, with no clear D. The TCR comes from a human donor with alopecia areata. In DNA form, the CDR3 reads TGCGCCAGCAGCTCTGGCGCGGTCGAGCAGTACTTC. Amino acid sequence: CASSSGAVEQYF.